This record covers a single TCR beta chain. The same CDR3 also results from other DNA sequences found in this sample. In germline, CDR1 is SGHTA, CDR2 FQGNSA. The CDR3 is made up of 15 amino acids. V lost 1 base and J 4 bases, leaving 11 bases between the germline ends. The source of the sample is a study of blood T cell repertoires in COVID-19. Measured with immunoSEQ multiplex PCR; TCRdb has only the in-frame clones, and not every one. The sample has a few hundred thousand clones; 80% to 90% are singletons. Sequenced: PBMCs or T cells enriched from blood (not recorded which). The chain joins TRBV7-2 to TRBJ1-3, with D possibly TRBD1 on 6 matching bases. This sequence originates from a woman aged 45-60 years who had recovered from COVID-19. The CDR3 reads CASSLVSGVGNTIYF. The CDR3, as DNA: TGTGCCAGCAGCTTAGTTTCAGGGGTGGGAAACACCATATATTTT. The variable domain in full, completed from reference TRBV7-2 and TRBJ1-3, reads GAGVSQSPSNKVTEKGKDVELRCDPISGHTALYWYRQSLGQGLEFLIYFQGNSAPDKSGLPSDRFSAERTGGSVSTLTIQRTQQEDSAVYLCASSLVSGVGNTIYFGEGSWLTVV.